This passage covers 30 T cell receptor beta chains from one sample sequenced in a study of monozygotic twins with inflammatory bowel disease. With the 5' RACE reads reprocessed, TCRdb shows one record per CDR3 protein and no DNA. The listing records some 160,000 distinct CDR3 sequences. The sequenced sample consisted of blood. These receptors all come from a human donor with ulcerative colitis or Crohn's disease, or a healthy co-twin of an affected twin (not recorded which).

V and J are TRBV18 and TRBJ2-5. The germline CDR1 and CDR2 sequences are KGHSH and LQKENI. The CDR3 loop spans 15 amino acids. CDR3 protein: CASSPPPPYQETQYF.

This rearrangement joins TRBV20-1 to TRBJ1-5. CDR3 length equals 17 residues. Germline V gives CDR1 DFQATT, CDR2 SNEGSKA (reference sequence). Here the CDR3 reads CSARERVGDYSNQPQHF.

The CDR3 protein is CSGWRDGWNEQFF. The rearrangement links TRBV29-1 to TRBJ2-1; TCRdb proposes TRBD2, but this gene call is untestable without DNA. The CDR3 is made up of 13 amino acids. In germline, CDR1 is SQVTM, CDR2 ANQGSEA.

This chain uses TRBV6-1 with TRBJ1-4; TCRdb designates TRBD1, a call that cannot be tested without DNA. The CDR3 loop spans 14 amino acids. Looked up from germline, CDR1 is MNHNS and CDR2 is SASEGT. This chain's CDR3 is CASSDRRENEKLFF.

This rearrangement joins TRBV9 to TRBJ2-1; the D gene TCRdb calls, TRBD1, cannot be checked with no DNA. This CDR3 spans 14 amino acids. The germline gives CDR1 SGDLS, CDR2 YYNGEE. Here the CDR3 reads CASSVTGVWNEQFF.

The chain joins TRBV28 to TRBJ2-7; lacking DNA, the TRBD1 call made by TCRdb goes unchecked. This CDR3 comprises 11 residues. CDR1 and CDR2 from the germline V gene are MDHEN and SYDVKM. The CDR3: CASRTPGQTYF.

V usage is TRBV4-2 and J usage is TRBJ2-1; TCRdb names TRBD2, which stays unverified in the absence of DNA. The CDR3 covers 15 residues. Germline V gene data show CDR1 as LGHNA and CDR2 as YNFKEQ. The CDR3 sequence: CASSQDPGGGNEQFF.

The chain joins TRBV5-1 to TRBJ1-1; the TCRdb call, TRBD1, lacks DNA for checking. The CDR3 spans 14 residues. CDR1 and CDR2 (germline): SGHRS, YFSETQ. The CDR3 is CASSGGQGSTEAFF.

The V and J genes are TRBV28 and TRBJ1-5; there is no DNA to check the TCRdb D call of TRBD1. Germline CDR1 reads MDHEN; CDR2 reads SYDVKM. The CDR3 spans 15 residues. CDR3: CASRFAGGSHQPQHF.

CDR3 amino acids: CASTLTGATTDTQYF. The chain joins TRBV19 to TRBJ2-3; TCRdb lists TRBD1, though no DNA is available to test this call. The CDR3 has 15 residues. Germline CDR1 reads LNHDA; CDR2 reads SQIVND (reference sequence).

The chain uses TRBV4-3 and TRBJ1-2; TCRdb's D gene call, TRBD1, goes unchecked for lack of DNA. Germline-derived CDR1 and CDR2 are LGHNA and YSLEER. This CDR3 comprises 14 residues. CDR3 amino acids: CASSQDRTGTGYTF.

The rearrangement links TRBV15 to TRBJ2-3; absent DNA, TCRdb's TRBD1 call cannot be checked. The CDR3 consists of 15 residues. Germline CDR1 reads LNHNV; CDR2 reads YYDKDF (reference sequence). CDR3: CATSRDRGGTDTQYF. Complete variable domain (other parts from reference TRBV15 and TRBJ2-3): DAMVIQNPRYQVTQFGKPVTLSCSQTLNHNVMYWYQQKSSQAPKLLFHYYDKDFNNEADTPDNFQSRRPNTSFCFLDIRSPGLGDTAMYLCATSRDRGGTDTQYFGPGTRLTVL.

The chain has TRBV19 and TRBJ2-7. From germline, CDR1 is LNHDA and CDR2 SQIVND (reference sequence). This CDR3 comprises 13 residues. CDR3 residues: CASSIQIAYEQYF.

J is TRBJ2-1 and V is TRBV20-1; TCRdb's D gene call, TRBD1, goes unchecked for lack of DNA. This CDR3 region has 14 residues. CDR1 and CDR2 from the germline V gene are DFQATT and SNEGSKA (reference sequence). CDR3 amino acids: CSARPGPRYNEQLF.

The chain links TRBV5-1 to TRBJ2-5; without DNA, the TCRdb call of TRBD2 cannot be checked. This CDR3 spans 15 amino acids. Germline V lookup: CDR1 SGHRS, CDR2 YFSETQ. The CDR3 reads CASSLSGSVQETQYF.

The chain employs TRBV20-1 and TRBJ2-7; as DNA is missing, the TRBD2 call by TCRdb cannot be tested. The CDR3 contains 14 residues. Germline V gene lookup returns CDR1 DFQATT and CDR2 SNEGSKA (reference sequence). CDR3 amino acids: CSAVGTSGSYEQYF.

The chain carries TRBV7-2 and TRBJ1-3; TCRdb's D call, TRBD1, is unchecked because there is no DNA. The CDR3 sequence is 15 residues long. The germline CDR1 and CDR2 sequences are SGHTA and FQGNSA. The CDR3 sequence: CASSSPGLSGNTIYF.

The chain uses TRBV6-2 or TRBV6-3 and TRBJ2-7; as DNA is missing, the TRBD1 call by TCRdb cannot be tested. Germline assignment: CDR1 MNHEY and CDR2 SVGEGT. This CDR3 is 16 amino acids long. The CDR3 sequence: CASSRPTGGSSYEQYF.

The V and J genes are TRBV6-2 or TRBV6-3 and TRBJ1-1; the TCRdb call, TRBD1, lacks DNA for checking. Germline values: CDR1 MNHEY, CDR2 SVGEGT. There are 13 residues in the CDR3. The CDR3 protein is CASSAGRIAEAFF.

The chain is built from TRBV6-1 and TRBJ2-7; TCRdb outputs TRBD2, but without DNA this stays unchecked. CDR3 length equals 20 residues. The germline V gene encodes CDR1 MNHNS and CDR2 SASEGT. CDR3 sequence reads: CASSGLAGDPMRGRSYEQYF.

The J gene is TRBJ1-2, the V gene TRBV20-1; the TCRdb D gene call, TRBD1, has no DNA to confirm it. From germline, CDR1 is DFQATT and CDR2 SNEGSKA (reference sequence). This CDR3 has 13 amino acids. Here the CDR3 reads CSASPGQGWGYTF.

The chain joins TRBV6-6 to TRBJ2-3. Germline V gives CDR1 MNHNY, CDR2 SVGAGI (reference sequence). The CDR3 sequence is 13 residues long. CDR3 protein: CASSYDLTDTQYF.

This chain joins TRBV19 and TRBJ1-4. The CDR3 spans 12 residues. The germline V gene encodes CDR1 LNHDA and CDR2 SQIVND (reference sequence). The chain's CDR3 is CASSTPSEKLFF. The full variable domain, with the rest looked up from reference TRBV19 and TRBJ1-4, is DGGITQSPKYLFRKEGQNVTLSCEQNLNHDAMYWYRQDPGQGLRLIYYSQIVNDFQKGDIAEGYSVSREKKESFPLTVTSAQKNPTAFYLCASSTPSEKLFFGSGTQLSVL.

The J gene is TRBJ1-1, the V gene TRBV18. CDR3 length equals 15 residues. From germline, CDR1 is KGHSH and CDR2 LQKENI. CDR3: CASSPGASGTTEAFF.

The CDR3 region is CASSRAIQPQHF. This rearrangement joins TRBV2 to TRBJ1-5. The CDR3 extends over 12 amino acids. Per the germline V gene, CDR1 is SNHLY and CDR2 is FYNNEI. Looking up the rest from reference TRBV2 and TRBJ1-5 gives the full variable domain: EPEVTQTPSHQVTQMGQEVILRCVPISNHLYFYWYRQILGQKVEFLVSFYNNEISEKSEIFDDQFSVERPDGSNFTLKIRSTKLEDSAMYFCASSRAIQPQHFGDGTRLSIL.

The chain employs TRBV12-3 or TRBV12-4 and TRBJ2-3; TCRdb's D gene call, TRBD2, goes unchecked for lack of DNA. The CDR3 runs to 15 residues. The CDR3 spells CASSPLAGSTDTQYF.

The rearrangement uses TRBV5-8 and TRBJ1-4. The CDR3 contains 12 residues. Germline V gene lookup returns CDR1 SGHTS and CDR2 YDEGEE. The CDR3: CASGRRNEKLFF.

This sequence joins TRBV5-4 and TRBJ2-3; the TRBD1 assignment by TCRdb is unverifiable without DNA. Germline values: CDR1 SGHNT, CDR2 YYREEE (reference sequence). The CDR3 is made up of 16 amino acids. CDR3 sequence reads: CASSLDKGFSTDTQYF.

The chain joins TRBV5-1 to TRBJ1-1. This CDR3 comprises 13 residues. Looked up from germline, CDR1 is SGHRS and CDR2 is YFSETQ. This CDR3 is CASSSNMNTEAFF. The whole variable domain, remainder taken from reference TRBV5-1 and TRBJ1-1, is KAGVTQTPRYLIKTRGQQVTLSCSPISGHRSVSWYQQTPGQGLQFLFEYFSETQRNKGNFPGRFSGRQFSNSRSEMNVSTLELGDSALYLCASSSNMNTEAFFGQGTRLTVV.

The CDR3 sequence is CASSLATGYSGNTIYF. This chain uses TRBV7-2 with TRBJ1-3; TCRdb proposes TRBD1, but this gene call is untestable without DNA. The V gene's germline CDR1 is SGHTA and CDR2 FQGNSA. The CDR3 consists of 16 residues.